One sample yielded the 19 T cell receptor beta chains listed below, sequenced in a study of response to subunit inactivated influenza vaccine. TCRdb processed the RT-PCR reads anew with MiXCR; each CDR3 protein has one entry. This sample has roughly 620,000 distinct CDR3 sequences, with around 10% found just once. This sample was shared with a second study, whose subject was T cells expressing NK-cell markers. From that study: UMI-tagged 5'RACE template switching yielded the TCR beta cDNA.

The source material was PBMCs from blood, sampled on the day of vaccination. All receptors come from a man in his fifties or sixties who received an inactivated influenza vaccine.

The sample holds many counts of this clonotype. This chain connects TRBV20-1 to TRBJ2-7; 8 nucleotides align to TRBD2. This CDR3 is 15 amino acids long. The V gene end was trimmed by 0 bases and the J gene end by 2 bases; junction bases not matched to a gene: 6. Germline V gene sequence: CDR1 DFQATT, CDR2 SNEGSKA (reference sequence). CDR3 protein: CSARDRRGRTYEQYF. CDR3 DNA sequence: TGCAGTGCTAGAGATCGTCGCGGGAGGACCTACGAGCAGTACTTC.

In this sample, this clonotype turned up many times. The chain links TRBV5-1 to TRBJ2-7, with 8 bases matching TRBD1. CDR1 is SGHRS and CDR2 is YFSETQ in the germline V gene. V shed 4 bases and J 4 bases; nucleotides not matched to a gene: 4. The CDR3 has 13 amino acids. This CDR3 reads CASSVGQDYEQYF. CDR3 sequence (DNA): TGCGCCAGCAGCGTGGGACAGGATTACGAGCAGTACTTC. Using reference TRBV5-1 and TRBJ2-7 for the parts outside the CDR3, the full variable domain is KAGVTQTPRYLIKTRGQQVTLSCSPISGHRSVSWYQQTPGQGLQFLFEYFSETQRNKGNFPGRFSGRQFSNSRSEMNVSTLELGDSALYLCASSVGQDYEQYFGPGTRLTVT.

This clonotype was found many times. This chain links TRBV18 with TRBJ2-2, with TRBD1 matching over 7 bases. With 4 bases clipped from V and 4 bases from J, the junction kept 15 bases outside the gene matches. CDR1 is KGHSH, CDR2 LQKENI, per germline. There are 18 residues in the CDR3. The DNA of the CDR3 is TGTGCCAGCTCACTAGGCCCACTACAGGGGCCAGCCACCGGGGAGCTGTTTTTT. Translating gives CASSLGPLQGPATGELFF.

The V gene is TRBV12-3 or TRBV12-4, the J gene TRBJ2-1, with a possible D match to TRBD2 (6 bases). V was shortened by 6 bases and J by 6 bases, with 12 bases between the two germline ends. The CDR3 has 13 residues. CDR3 in DNA: TGTGCCAGCAGCCGGGACTTCTCCAATGAGCAGTTCTTC. Protein: CASSRDFSNEQFF.

This clonotype was observed many times. The rearrangement joins TRBV12-3 or TRBV12-4 to TRBJ2-5, with TRBD1 identical over 7 bases. Unmatched junction bases numbered 4, after V lost 1 base and J lost 5 bases. The length of the CDR3 is 14 residues. DNA of the CDR3: TGTGCCAGCAGTTTAGGACAGGGTGAGGAGACCCAGTACTTC. Residues: CASSLGQGEETQYF.

The rearrangement joins TRBV24-1 to TRBJ2-3; D perhaps matches TRBD2 (5 bases). CDR1 KGHDR and CDR2 SFDVKD come from the germline V gene. The CDR3 length is 13 residues. Deletions cut 9 bases from V and 0 bases from J, with 9 bases between. CDR3 in amino acids: CATHAGSTDTQYF. The CDR3 coding sequence is TGTGCCACCCACGCGGGTAGCACAGATACGCAGTATTTT.

This clonotype was detected only a few times. The chain is built from TRBV27 and TRBJ2-7; the D gene is possibly TRBD2 (5 bases). Trimming left V 1 base short and J 9 bases short, with 13 bases between. Germline CDR1 and CDR2: MNHEY and SMNVEV (reference sequence). The CDR3 totals 13 residues. For the CDR3, the DNA is TGTGCCAGCAGTTTATTGAGGGCCCCGGGGCAGTACTTC. As protein: CASSLLRAPGQYF.

This clonotype showed up many times. The chain is built from TRBV5-1 and TRBJ2-5; D is unresolved. Trimming took 0 bases from V and 5 from J, leaving 17 bases between them. The V gene's germline CDR1 is SGHRS and CDR2 YFSETQ. This CDR3 is 16 amino acids long. CDR3 coding DNA: TGCGCCAGCAGCTTGGTTGGGGTTTCTTCGCAGGAGACCCAGTACTTC. Its translation is CASSLVGVSSQETQYF.

This clonotype turned up a few times. This rearrangement joins TRBV7-9 to TRBJ1-2, with a possible D match to TRBD1 (5 bases). CDR3 size: 13 residues. V was shortened by 5 bases and J by 5 bases, with 12 bases between the two germline ends. Germline V gene lookup returns CDR1 SEHNR and CDR2 FQNEAQ (reference sequence). The CDR3 nucleotides read TGTGCCAGCAGCACCACGGGGGGTTATGGCTACACCTTC. Protein: CASSTTGGYGYTF.

This clonotype was seen repeatedly, ten times or more. The chain combines TRBV6-5 with TRBJ2-5; 7 bases fit TRBD1. Trimming cost V 2 bases and J 4 bases; bases outside gene matches: 7. The CDR3 sequence is 15 residues long. The germline CDR1 and CDR2 sequences are MNHEY and SVGAGI. CDR3 sequence (DNA): TGTGCCAGCAGTTACCGCTCCGACAGGGCAGAGACCCAGTACTTC. Translation gives CASSYRSDRAETQYF.

This clonotype was recorded a few times. The chain couples TRBV20-1 to TRBJ1-2, with TRBD1 matching over 8 bases. V was clipped by 4 bases and J by 7 bases; unmatched bases: 11. CDR1 is DFQATT and CDR2 is SNEGSKA in the germline V gene (reference sequence). The CDR3 sequence is 14 residues long. DNA for the CDR3: TGCAGTGCTACCCGACAGGGGAGAGGTGGTGGCTACACCTTC. Amino acids: CSATRQGRGGGYTF.

This clonotype occurred a few times. The rearrangement uses TRBV7-2 and TRBJ2-3; 10 positions agree with TRBD2. The CDR3 has 17 amino acids. The ends lost 3 bases at V and 1 base at J; junction bases unmatched: 7. Germline CDR1 and CDR2: SGHTA and FQGNSA. The CDR3 is CASSFRGLALGTDTQYF. DNA of the CDR3: TGTGCCAGCAGCTTTCGGGGACTAGCGTTGGGCACAGATACGCAGTATTTT.

This clonotype was counted only a few times. This chain uses TRBV5-1 with TRBJ2-3; 11 bases are a match to TRBD2. There are 15 residues in the CDR3. J gave up 6 bases and V 4 bases, and 7 bases lay outside the gene matches. Per the germline V gene, CDR1 is SGHRS and CDR2 is YFSETQ. CDR3 nucleotide sequence: TGCGCCAGCAGCCCCCAGACTAGCGGGACGGATACGCAGTATTTT. Residues: CASSPQTSGTDTQYF.

The CDR3 DNA reads TGTGCCAGCAGGGGACCGGGACAGGGGCCATGGGAGACCCAGTACTTC. Protein: CASRGPGQGPWETQYF. The chain joins TRBV12-3 or TRBV12-4 to TRBJ2-5; 10 bases fit TRBD1. This CDR3 comprises 16 residues. The junction had 12 bases not matched to a gene; V was cut back by 6 bases and J by 5 bases.

This clonotype showed up just a few times. The V call is TRBV30, the J call TRBJ1-5; D is unresolved. Trimming pared 2 bases from V and 0 bases from J, leaving 11 bases between. This CDR3 is 15 amino acids long. Germline V lookup: CDR1 GTSNPN, CDR2 SVGIG (reference sequence). The CDR3 region has the DNA TGTGCCTGGAGTAAGGCACTTTTTAGCAATCAGCCCCAGCATTTT. This codes for CAWSKALFSNQPQHF.

V and J are TRBV11-2 and TRBJ2-1, with D possibly being TRBD2 (6 bases). Trimming removed 6 bases at V and 13 bases at J, with 19 bases between. The CDR3 totals 13 residues. Looked up from germline, CDR1 is SGHAT and CDR2 is FQNNGV. The CDR3 coding sequence is TGTGCCAGCAGTGATTATGGCGGGGCTATTCAGTTCTTC. Its protein is CASSDYGGAIQFF.

The chain employs TRBV27 and TRBJ1-2, with TRBD1 matching 8 bases. The germline V gene has CDR1 MNHEY and CDR2 SMNVEV (reference sequence). Trimming at V came to 3 bases and at J to 4 bases, leaving 7 bases not matched to a gene. The CDR3 has 15 amino acids. In nucleotides, the CDR3 is TGTGCCAGCAGTTTCAGAGGACAGGGATTCTATGGCTACACCTTC. Translation: CASSFRGQGFYGYTF.

V is TRBV5-1 and J is TRBJ2-7, with TRBD1 matching over 10 bases. V gave up 4 bases and J gave up 6 bases; unmatched junction bases: 7. The CDR3 runs to 14 residues. Germline CDR1 reads SGHRS; CDR2 reads YFSETQ. The CDR3 spells CASSGDRGRFEQYF. The CDR3 DNA sequence: TGCGCCAGCAGCGGGGACAGGGGTCGCTTCGAGCAGTACTTC.

This clonotype was seen many times. The chain employs TRBV6-1 and TRBJ2-3; D may correspond to TRBD1 or TRBD2 (5 bases each). CDR1 and CDR2 from the germline V gene are MNHNS and SASEGT. Trimming removed 4 bases at V and 2 bases at J, with 13 bases between. The CDR3 contains 15 residues. The CDR3 nucleotides are TGTGCCAGCAGTGCGGTGTGGGGGTACACAGATACGCAGTATTTT. It is translated as CASSAVWGYTDTQYF.